The subject of this entry is one TCR beta chain. What it recognizes is unknown. Germline V gives CDR1 SGHRS, CDR2 YFSETQ. This CDR3 region has 14 residues. The ends were cut back, 3 bases at V and 4 bases at J, with 13 bases in the middle. This sample is drawn from a study of PD-1 blockade in classical Hodgkin lymphoma. Findings of the study overall: Significant TCR diversity gains by C4D1 occurred in CD4+ but not CD8+ cells. Lower baseline TCR diversity was reported for newly diagnosed patients than for healthy donors.

Autologous stem cell transplantation was followed by relapse in every patient, and brentuximab vedotin exposure varied. Sequencing was performed with immunoSEQ multiplex PCR; in TCRdb, only in-frame clones are kept and a portion is missing. The sample lists about 98,000 clones; 80% to 95% were seen once. This receptor was taken from a human donor with classical Hodgkin lymphoma. The starting material was peripheral blood mononuclear cells (PBMCs), obtained at baseline. V and J are TRBV5-1 and TRBJ2-5; a possible D gene is TRBD2 (6 bases). As DNA, the CDR3 is TGCGCCAGCAGCTCCTGGGGGGACGTAGAGACCCAGTACTTC. Translated: CASSSWGDVETQYF.